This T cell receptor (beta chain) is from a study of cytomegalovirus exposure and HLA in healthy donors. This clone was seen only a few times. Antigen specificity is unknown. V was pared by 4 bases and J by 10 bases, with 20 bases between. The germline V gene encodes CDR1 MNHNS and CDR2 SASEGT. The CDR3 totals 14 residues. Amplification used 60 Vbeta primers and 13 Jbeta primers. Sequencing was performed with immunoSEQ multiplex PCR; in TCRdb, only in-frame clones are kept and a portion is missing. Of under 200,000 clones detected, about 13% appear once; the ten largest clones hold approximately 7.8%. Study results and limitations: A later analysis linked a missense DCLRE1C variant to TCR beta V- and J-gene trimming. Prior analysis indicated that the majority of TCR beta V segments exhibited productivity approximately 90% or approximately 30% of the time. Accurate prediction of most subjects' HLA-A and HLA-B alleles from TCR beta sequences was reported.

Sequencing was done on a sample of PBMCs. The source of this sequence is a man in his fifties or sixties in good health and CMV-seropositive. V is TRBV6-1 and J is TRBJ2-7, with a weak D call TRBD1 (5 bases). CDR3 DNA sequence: TGTGCCAGCAGTGGTAACGTCGAACTCAGGGTACAGTACGTC. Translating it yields CASSGNVELRVQYV.